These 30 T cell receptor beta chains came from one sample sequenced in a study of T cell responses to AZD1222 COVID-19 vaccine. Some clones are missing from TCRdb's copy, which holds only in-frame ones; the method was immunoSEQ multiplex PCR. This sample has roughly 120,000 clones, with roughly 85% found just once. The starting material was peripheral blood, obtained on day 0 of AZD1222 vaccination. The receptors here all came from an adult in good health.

In DNA, the CDR3 is TGTGCCAGCAGCCAAGACTATCAGCCCCAGCATTTT. It codes for CASSQDYQPQHF. This chain uses TRBV4-2 with TRBJ1-5; D uncertain. V was pared by 0 bases and J by 5 bases, with 2 bases between. Germline V CDR1 and CDR2: LGHNA, YNFKEQ. This CDR3 is built from 12 residues.

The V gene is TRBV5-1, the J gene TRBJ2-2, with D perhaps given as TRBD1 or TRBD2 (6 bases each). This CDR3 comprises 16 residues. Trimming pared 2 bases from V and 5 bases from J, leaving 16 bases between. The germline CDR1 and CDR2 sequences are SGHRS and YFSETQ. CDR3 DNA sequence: TGCGCCAGCAGCTTAGGAAGGGGGGATCCGACCGGGGAGCTGTTTTTT. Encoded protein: CASSLGRGDPTGELFF.

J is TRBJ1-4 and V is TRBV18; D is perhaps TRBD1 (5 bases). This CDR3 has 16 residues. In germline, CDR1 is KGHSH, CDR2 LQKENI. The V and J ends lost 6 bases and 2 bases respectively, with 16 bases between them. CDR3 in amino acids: CASSPRRGATNEKLFF. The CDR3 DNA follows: TGTGCCAGCTCCCCGAGGAGAGGGGCGACTAATGAAAAACTGTTTTTT.

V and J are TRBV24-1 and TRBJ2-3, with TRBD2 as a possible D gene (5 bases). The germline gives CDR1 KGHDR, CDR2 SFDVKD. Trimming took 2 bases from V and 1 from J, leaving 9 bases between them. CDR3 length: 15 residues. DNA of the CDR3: TGTGCCACCAGTGATTGGTGGGGAGGCACAGATACGCAGTATTTT. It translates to CATSDWWGGTDTQYF.

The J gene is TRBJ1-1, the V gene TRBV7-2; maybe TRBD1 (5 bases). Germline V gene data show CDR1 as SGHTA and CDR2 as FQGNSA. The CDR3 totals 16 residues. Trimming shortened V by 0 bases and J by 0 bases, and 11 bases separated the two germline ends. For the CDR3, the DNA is TGTGCCAGCAGCTTAGCCGCTGACAGATTGAACACTGAAGCTTTCTTT. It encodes CASSLAADRLNTEAFF.

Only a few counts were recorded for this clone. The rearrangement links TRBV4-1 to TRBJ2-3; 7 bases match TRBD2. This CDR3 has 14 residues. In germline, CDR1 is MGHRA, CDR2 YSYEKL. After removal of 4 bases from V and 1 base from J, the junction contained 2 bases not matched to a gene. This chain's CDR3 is CASSRLAGTDTQYF. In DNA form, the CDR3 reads TGCGCCAGCAGCCGTCTAGCGGGCACAGATACGCAGTATTTT.

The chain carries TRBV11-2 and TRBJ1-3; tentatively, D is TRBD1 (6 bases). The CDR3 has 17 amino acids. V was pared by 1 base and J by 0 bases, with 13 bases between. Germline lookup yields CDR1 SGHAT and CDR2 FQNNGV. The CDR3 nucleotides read TGTGCCAGCAGCTTAGGGCCCGGGGGCCACTCTGGAAACACCATATATTTT. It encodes CASSLGPGGHSGNTIYF.

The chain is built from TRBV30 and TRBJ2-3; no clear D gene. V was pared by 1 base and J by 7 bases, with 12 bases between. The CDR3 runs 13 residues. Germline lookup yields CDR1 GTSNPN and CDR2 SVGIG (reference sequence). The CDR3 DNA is TGTGCCTGGAGTGGTCCGGACCGGAATACGCAGTATTTT. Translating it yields CAWSGPDRNTQYF.

The CDR3, as DNA: TGTGCCAGCAGCGTCCGCTCCTGGGCAGATACGCAGTATTTT. It encodes CASSVRSWADTQYF. This rearrangement joins TRBV9 to TRBJ2-3; D is ambiguous. The CDR3 loop spans 14 amino acids. Between the trimmed V and J ends, which lost 2 bases and 4 bases, there was a span of 11 bases. The germline gives CDR1 SGDLS, CDR2 YYNGEE.

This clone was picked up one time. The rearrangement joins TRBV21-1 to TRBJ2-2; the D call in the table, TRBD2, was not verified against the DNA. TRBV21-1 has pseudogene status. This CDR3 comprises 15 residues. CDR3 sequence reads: CASSKALQNTGELFF. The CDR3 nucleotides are TGTGCCAGCAGCAAAGCACTACAAAACACCGGGGAGCTGTTTTTT.

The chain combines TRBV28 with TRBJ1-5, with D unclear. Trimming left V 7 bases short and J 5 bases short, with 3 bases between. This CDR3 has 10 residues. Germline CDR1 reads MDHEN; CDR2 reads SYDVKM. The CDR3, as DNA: TGTGCCAGCAACCATCAGCCCCAGCATTTT. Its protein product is CASNHQPQHF.

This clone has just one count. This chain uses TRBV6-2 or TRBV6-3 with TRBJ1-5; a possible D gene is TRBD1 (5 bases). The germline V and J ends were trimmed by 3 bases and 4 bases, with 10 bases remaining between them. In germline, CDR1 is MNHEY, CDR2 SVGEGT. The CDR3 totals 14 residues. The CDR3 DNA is TGTGCCAGCAGTTATCTGGACATTAATCAGCCCCAGCATTTT. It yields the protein CASSYLDINQPQHF.

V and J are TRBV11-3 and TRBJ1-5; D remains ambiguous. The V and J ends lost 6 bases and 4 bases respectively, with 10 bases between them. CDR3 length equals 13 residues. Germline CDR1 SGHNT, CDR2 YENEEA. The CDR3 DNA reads TGTGCCAGCAGTCTCAAGGATAATCAGCCCCAGCATTTT. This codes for CASSLKDNQPQHF.

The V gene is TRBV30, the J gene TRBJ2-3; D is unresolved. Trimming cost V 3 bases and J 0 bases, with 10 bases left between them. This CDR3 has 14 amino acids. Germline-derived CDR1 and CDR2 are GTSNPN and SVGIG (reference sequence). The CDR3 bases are TGTGCCTGGAGGGCCTATGGGAGCACAGATACGCAGTATTTT. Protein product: CAWRAYGSTDTQYF.

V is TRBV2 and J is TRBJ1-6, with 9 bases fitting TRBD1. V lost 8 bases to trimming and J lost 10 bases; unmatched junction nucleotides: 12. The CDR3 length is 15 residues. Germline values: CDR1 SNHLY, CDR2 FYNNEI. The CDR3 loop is CASAARDRVLSPLHF. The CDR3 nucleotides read TGTGCCAGCGCTGCTCGGGACAGGGTGTTGTCACCCCTCCACTTT.

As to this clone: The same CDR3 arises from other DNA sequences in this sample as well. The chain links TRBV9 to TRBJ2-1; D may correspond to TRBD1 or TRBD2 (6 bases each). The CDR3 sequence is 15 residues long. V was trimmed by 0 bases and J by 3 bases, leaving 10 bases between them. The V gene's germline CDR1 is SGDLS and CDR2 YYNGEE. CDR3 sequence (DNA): TGTGCCAGCAGCGTAGGAGGGGGGAGCTACAATGAGCAGTTCTTC. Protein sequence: CASSVGGGSYNEQFF.

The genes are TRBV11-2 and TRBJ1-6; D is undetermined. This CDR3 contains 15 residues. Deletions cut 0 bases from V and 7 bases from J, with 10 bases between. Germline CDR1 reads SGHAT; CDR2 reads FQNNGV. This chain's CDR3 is CASSLENLANSPLHF. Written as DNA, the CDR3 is TGTGCCAGCAGCTTAGAAAACCTAGCCAATTCACCCCTCCACTTT.

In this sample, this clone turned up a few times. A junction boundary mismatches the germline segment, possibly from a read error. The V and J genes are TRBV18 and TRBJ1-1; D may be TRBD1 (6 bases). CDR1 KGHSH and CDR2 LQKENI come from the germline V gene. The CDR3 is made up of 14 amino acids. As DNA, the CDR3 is TGTGCCAGCACACCCAACAGACAGGCAACTGAAGCTTTCTTT. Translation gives CASTPNRQATEAFF.

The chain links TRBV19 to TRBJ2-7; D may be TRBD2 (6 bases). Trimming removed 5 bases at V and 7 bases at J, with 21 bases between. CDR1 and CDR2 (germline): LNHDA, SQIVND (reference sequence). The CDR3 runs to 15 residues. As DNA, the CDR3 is TGTGCCAGTAGTCTCGTTCGGGGGAGGTCGGGAGAGCAGTACTTC. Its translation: CASSLVRGRSGEQYF.

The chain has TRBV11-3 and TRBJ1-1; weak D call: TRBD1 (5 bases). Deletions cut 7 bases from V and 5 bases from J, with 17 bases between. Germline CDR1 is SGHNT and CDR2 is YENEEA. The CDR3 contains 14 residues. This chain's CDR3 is CASTPGRGGTEAFF. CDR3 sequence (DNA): TGTGCCAGCACCCCGGGAAGGGGAGGAACTGAAGCTTTCTTT.

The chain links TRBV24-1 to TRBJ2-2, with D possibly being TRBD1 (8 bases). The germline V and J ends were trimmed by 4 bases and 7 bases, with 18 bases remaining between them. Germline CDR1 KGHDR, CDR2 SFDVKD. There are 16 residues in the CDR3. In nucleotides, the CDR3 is TGTGCCACCAGTGAACAGGGGGGGCCCCGTCGCGGGGAGCTGTTTTTT. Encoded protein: CATSEQGGPRRGELFF.

The CDR3 bases are TGTGCCAGCAGCTTGGTCAAGGGGTTCGAGCAGTACTTC. Residues: CASSLVKGFEQYF. The chain has TRBV11-2 and TRBJ2-7; possible D gene TRBD1, 5 bases. The CDR3 consists of 13 residues. Germline V gene data show CDR1 as SGHAT and CDR2 as FQNNGV. The germline V and J ends were trimmed by 3 bases and 6 bases, with 12 bases remaining between them.

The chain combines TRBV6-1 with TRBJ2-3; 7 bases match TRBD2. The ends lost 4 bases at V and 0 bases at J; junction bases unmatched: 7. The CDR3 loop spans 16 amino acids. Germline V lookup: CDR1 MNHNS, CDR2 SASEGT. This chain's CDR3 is CASSGMAGLSTDTQYF. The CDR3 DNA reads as TGTGCCAGCAGTGGGATGGCGGGACTAAGCACAGATACGCAGTATTTT.

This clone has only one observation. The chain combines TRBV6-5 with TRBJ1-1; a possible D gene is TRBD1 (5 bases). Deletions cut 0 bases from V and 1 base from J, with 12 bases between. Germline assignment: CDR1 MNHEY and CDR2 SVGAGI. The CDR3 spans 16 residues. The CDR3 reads CASSYSWGAENTEAFF. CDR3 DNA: TGTGCCAGCAGTTACTCGTGGGGCGCGGAGAACACTGAAGCTTTCTTT.

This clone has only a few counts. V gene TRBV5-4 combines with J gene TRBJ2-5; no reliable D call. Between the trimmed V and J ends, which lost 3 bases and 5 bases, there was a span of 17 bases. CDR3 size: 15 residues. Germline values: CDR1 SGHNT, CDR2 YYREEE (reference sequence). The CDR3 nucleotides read TGTGCCAGCAGCTCAAGGACGGTGGGAAGTGAGACCCAGTACTTC. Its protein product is CASSSRTVGSETQYF.

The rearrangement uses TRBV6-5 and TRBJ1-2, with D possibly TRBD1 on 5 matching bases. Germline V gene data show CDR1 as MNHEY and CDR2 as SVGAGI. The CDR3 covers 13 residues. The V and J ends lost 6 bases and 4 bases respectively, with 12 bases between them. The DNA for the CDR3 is TGTGCCAGCAGATTGACAGAAGGCTATGGCTACACCTTC. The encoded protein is CASRLTEGYGYTF.

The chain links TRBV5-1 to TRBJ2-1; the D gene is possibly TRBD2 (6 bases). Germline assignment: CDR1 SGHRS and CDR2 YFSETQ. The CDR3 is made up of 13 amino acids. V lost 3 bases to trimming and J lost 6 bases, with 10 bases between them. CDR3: CASSSTGVNEQFF. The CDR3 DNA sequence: TGCGCCAGCAGCTCGACGGGAGTCAATGAGCAGTTCTTC.

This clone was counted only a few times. CDR3: CASSSQETQYF. In DNA form, the CDR3 reads TGTGCCAGCAGTTCACAAGAGACCCAGTACTTC. The gene calls are TRBV7-9 and TRBJ2-5; D is undetermined. V lost 6 bases to trimming and J lost 2 bases, with 4 bases between them. Germline assignment: CDR1 SEHNR and CDR2 FQNEAQ (reference sequence). CDR3 length: 11 amino acids.

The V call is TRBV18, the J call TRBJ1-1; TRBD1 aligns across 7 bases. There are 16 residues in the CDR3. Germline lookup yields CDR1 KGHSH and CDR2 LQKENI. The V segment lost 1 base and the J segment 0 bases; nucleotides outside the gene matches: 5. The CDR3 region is CASSPQGAGVNTEAFF. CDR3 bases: TGTGCCAGCTCACCACAGGGGGCCGGCGTGAACACTGAAGCTTTCTTT.

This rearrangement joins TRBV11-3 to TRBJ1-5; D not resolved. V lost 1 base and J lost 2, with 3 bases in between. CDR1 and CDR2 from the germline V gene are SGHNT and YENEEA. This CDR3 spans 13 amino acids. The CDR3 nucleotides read TGTGCCAGCAGCTTAGGACGCAATCAGCCCCAGCATTTT. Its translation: CASSLGRNQPQHF.